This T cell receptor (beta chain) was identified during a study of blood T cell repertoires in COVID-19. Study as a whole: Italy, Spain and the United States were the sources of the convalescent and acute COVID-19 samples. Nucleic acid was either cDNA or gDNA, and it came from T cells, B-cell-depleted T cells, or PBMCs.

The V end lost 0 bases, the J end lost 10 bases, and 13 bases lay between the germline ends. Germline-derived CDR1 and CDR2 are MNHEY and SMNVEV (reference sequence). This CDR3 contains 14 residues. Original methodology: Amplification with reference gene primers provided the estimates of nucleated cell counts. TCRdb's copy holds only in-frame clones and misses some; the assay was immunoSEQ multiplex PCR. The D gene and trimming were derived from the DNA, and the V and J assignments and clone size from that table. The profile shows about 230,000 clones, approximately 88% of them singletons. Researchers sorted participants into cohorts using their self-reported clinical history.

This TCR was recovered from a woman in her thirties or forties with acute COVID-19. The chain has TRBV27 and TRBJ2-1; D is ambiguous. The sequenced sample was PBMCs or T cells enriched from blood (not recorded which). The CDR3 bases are TGTGCCAGCAGTTTATCCACAGTGGTAGGCGAGCAGTTCTTC. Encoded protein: CASSLSTVVGEQFF.